The clone carrying this T cell receptor beta chain was seen ten or more times. Germline V gives CDR1 LGHNA, CDR2 YNFKEQ. The V end was cut by 0 bases, the J end by 5 bases, with 16 bases between. This CDR3 contains 16 residues. No patient had received any treatment before thyroid surgery. These data belong to a study of metastatic and nonmetastatic thyroid tumors. TCRdb re-called the PCR reads through MiXCR. Of nearly 35,000 clones listed, approximately 15% were seen once; the top ten hold 6.9%. This TCR came from a female donor with papillary thyroid cancer or a benign thyroid nodule (not recorded which). Some clones in this sample may be carry-over from other donors' samples. The rearrangement uses TRBV4-2 and TRBJ2-5; TRBD2 is a possible D gene (6 bases). The sample was blood. CDR3 amino acids: CASSQDGGGPSETQYF. CDR3 bases: TGTGCCAGCAGCCAAGATGGAGGAGGGCCTTCGGAGACCCAGTACTTC.